Presented here are 24 T cell receptor beta chains from one specimen sequenced in a study of CD8 T cells in ankylosing spondylitis. TCRdb recomputed calls from the 5' RACE reads with MiXCR, one row per CDR3 protein. The sample includes fewer than 35,000 distinct CDR3 sequences, approximately 15% of them seen just once. Sequencing input: blood. These receptors came from a male donor with ankylosing spondylitis or in good health (not recorded which).

This chain uses TRBV2 with TRBJ2-1; D possibly uses TRBD1 or TRBD2 (6 bases each). Trimming pared 5 bases from V and 5 bases from J, leaving 10 bases between. CDR1 is SNHLY and CDR2 is FYNNEI in the germline V gene. This CDR3 is 13 amino acids long. CDR3 protein: CASSWGADNEQFF. CDR3 in DNA: TGTGCCAGCAGTTGGGGGGCAGACAATGAGCAGTTCTTC.

The sample holds a few counts of this clonotype. This rearrangement joins TRBV13 to TRBJ2-3; no definite D call. The germline V gene has CDR1 PRHDT and CDR2 FYEKMQ (reference sequence). V shed 5 bases and J shed 4 bases, with 7 bases lying between them. The CDR3 has 12 residues. In DNA, the CDR3 is TGTGCCAGCAGCCGGACCCCAGATACGCAGTATTTT. It encodes CASSRTPDTQYF.

This chain uses TRBV5-6 with TRBJ2-1; TRBD1 aligns across 9 bases. The CDR3 sequence is 15 residues long. Germline V lookup: CDR1 SGHDT, CDR2 YYEEEE. J lost 9 bases, V lost 2 bases, and 9 bases had no gene match. The DNA for the CDR3 is TGTGCCAGCAGCTTTTTGGGGACAGGGCTAGGTGAGCAGTTCTTC. It yields the protein CASSFLGTGLGEQFF.

The chain is built from TRBV11-2 and TRBJ2-4; the D is unclear. Trimming pared 1 base from V and 5 bases from J, leaving 6 bases between. The CDR3 runs 13 residues. Germline-derived CDR1 and CDR2 are SGHAT and FQNNGV. The CDR3: CASSLVGENIQYF. CDR3 sequence (DNA): TGTGCCAGCAGCTTAGTAGGAGAAAACATTCAGTACTTC.

This clonotype was recorded a few times. The chain recombines TRBV5-1 with TRBJ2-3; the match to TRBD2 covers 7 bases. With V trimmed by 0 bases and J by 5 bases, 6 bases remained unmatched. The CDR3 length is 15 residues. The V gene's germline CDR1 is SGHRS and CDR2 YFSETQ. In nucleotides, the CDR3 is TGCGCCAGCAGCTTGGCCGGTTCGGGGGGAGATACGCAGTATTTT. Translation gives CASSLAGSGGDTQYF.

The rearrangement links TRBV29-1 to TRBJ2-1; D is perhaps TRBD2 (6 bases). The CDR3 is 12 residues long. Trimming shortened V by 6 bases and J by 10 bases, and 16 bases separated the two germline ends. From germline, CDR1 is SQVTM and CDR2 ANQGSEA. The CDR3 DNA reads TGCAGCGTCCAGAAGACTAGGGACGAGCAGTTCTTC. Translated: CSVQKTRDEQFF.

V is TRBV4-3 and J is TRBJ2-7, with D possibly TRBD1 on 5 matching bases. CDR3 length: 16 amino acids. The germline V and J ends were trimmed by 0 bases and 5 bases, with 17 bases remaining between them. Germline values: CDR1 LGHNA, CDR2 YSLEER. This CDR3 reads CASSQDRRGISNEQYF. The CDR3 nucleotides are TGCGCCAGCAGCCAAGATCGAAGGGGAATAAGTAACGAGCAGTACTTC.

This clonotype occurred a few times. The chain has TRBV20-1 and TRBJ1-1; no clear D. V lost 3 bases to trimming and J lost 1 base, with 9 bases between them. Per the germline V gene, CDR1 is DFQATT and CDR2 is SNEGSKA (reference sequence). The CDR3 contains 13 residues. The CDR3 bases are TGCAGTGCTAGGGGCCGGACGAACACTGAAGCTTTCTTT. Translating gives CSARGRTNTEAFF.

V is TRBV4-1 and J is TRBJ2-1; D remains unclear. The CDR3 consists of 13 residues. The V end lost 4 bases, the J end lost 7 bases, and 11 bases lay between the germline ends. CDR1 MGHRA and CDR2 YSYEKL come from the germline V gene. CDR3 in DNA: TGCGCCAGCAGCCCTTCGGCGCGGAATGAGCAGTTCTTC. It yields the protein CASSPSARNEQFF.

This sequence joins TRBV20-1 and TRBJ2-5; TRBD1 or TRBD2 may be the D gene (5 bases each). Germline V gives CDR1 DFQATT, CDR2 SNEGSKA (reference sequence). Deletions cut 7 bases from V and 2 bases from J, with 20 bases between. The CDR3 is made up of 15 amino acids. CDR3 sequence reads: CSGGVGQGLQETQYF. CDR3 DNA: TGCAGTGGGGGAGTGGGGCAGGGCCTACAAGAGACCCAGTACTTC.

In its sample, this clonotype was seen a few times. The gene calls are TRBV20-1 and TRBJ1-1, with D perhaps TRBD1 (5 bases). V shed 2 bases and J shed 7 bases, with 20 bases lying between them. Germline-derived CDR1 and CDR2 are DFQATT and SNEGSKA (reference sequence). The CDR3 runs 15 residues. The CDR3 loop reads CSARSPVRAFDEAFF. CDR3 sequence (DNA): TGCAGTGCTAGATCCCCAGTCAGGGCTTTTGATGAAGCTTTCTTT.

This rearrangement joins TRBV12-3 or TRBV12-4 to TRBJ2-3, with 9 bases that match TRBD2. The CDR3 consists of 18 residues. V shed 3 bases, J shed 2 bases, and the junction held 12 bases outside the gene matches. The DNA of the CDR3 is TGTGCCAGCAGTTTCGAAGCGGGGGGCCTGATACACACAGATACGCAGTATTTT. This codes for CASSFEAGGLIHTDTQYF.

In its sample, this clonotype was seen a few times. The chain uses TRBV27 and TRBJ2-7; 7 bases are a match to TRBD2. Unmatched junction bases numbered 9, after V lost 5 bases and J lost 2 bases. CDR1 MNHEY and CDR2 SMNVEV come from the germline V gene (reference sequence). The CDR3 consists of 15 residues. CDR3 residues: CASSAPSGRTYEQYF. The CDR3 DNA reads as TGTGCCAGCAGTGCTCCTAGCGGCAGGACCTACGAGCAGTACTTC.

This clonotype was seen only a few times. This chain uses TRBV12-3 or TRBV12-4 with TRBJ2-5; TRBD2 matches at 8 bases. Losses at the gene ends were 3 bases for V and 5 bases for J; bases not matched to a gene: 8. This CDR3 is built from 15 residues. CDR3 sequence: CASSLSGGGLETQYF. CDR3 coding DNA: TGTGCCAGCAGTTTGAGCGGGGGTGGGTTGGAGACCCAGTACTTC.

V is TRBV20-1 and J is TRBJ2-7, with 7 positions matching TRBD2. Germline CDR1 reads DFQATT; CDR2 reads SNEGSKA (reference sequence). J was trimmed by 3 bases and V by 1 base; bases with no gene match: 3. The CDR3 extends over 13 amino acids. The CDR3 bases are TGCAGTGCTAGAGGGCCTAGCGGCTACGAGCAGTACTTC. Translated: CSARGPSGYEQYF.

J is TRBJ2-3 and V is TRBV27; D gene ambiguous. Trimming stripped 3 bases from V and 0 bases from J, with 7 bases between. The CDR3 is 14 amino acids. CDR1 and CDR2 from the germline V gene are MNHEY and SMNVEV (reference sequence). CDR3 sequence: CASSFAYSTDTQYF. CDR3 sequence (DNA): TGTGCCAGCAGTTTCGCATATAGCACAGATACGCAGTATTTT.

The chain has TRBV20-1 and TRBJ1-3; D unclear. Deletions cut 2 bases from V and 0 bases from J, with 2 bases between. Germline loops: CDR1 DFQATT, CDR2 SNEGSKA (reference sequence). The CDR3 covers 12 residues. CDR3: CSARTSGNTIYF. CDR3 sequence (DNA): TGCAGTGCTAGAACCTCTGGAAACACCATATATTTT.

This clonotype is termed medium-sized (0.01 to 0.1%). The CDR3 nucleotides read TGTGCCAGCTCAGCCAACAGGGGCCAAGAGACCCAGTACTTC. This sequence encodes CASSANRGQETQYF. The V and J genes are TRBV18 and TRBJ2-5, with TRBD1 matching 7 bases. V lost 5 bases, J lost 1 base, and 4 bases stayed unmatched. Per the germline V gene, CDR1 is KGHSH and CDR2 is LQKENI. This CDR3 has 14 amino acids. Together with reference TRBV18 and TRBJ2-5, the CDR3 gives the full variable domain: NAGVMQNPRHLVRRRGQEARLRCSPMKGHSHVYWYRQLPEEGLKFMVYLQKENIIDESGMPKERFSAEFPKEGPSILRIQQVVRGDSAAYFCASSANRGQETQYFGPGTRLLVL.

The chain has TRBV29-1 and TRBJ2-5, with D uncertain. Germline CDR1 reads SQVTM; CDR2 reads ANQGSEA. The CDR3 consists of 12 residues. V was pared by 5 bases and J by 0 bases, with 7 bases between. CDR3 nucleotides: TGCAGCGTTAGGCCAAACCAAGAGACCCAGTACTTC. Translated: CSVRPNQETQYF.

The rearrangement joins TRBV19 to TRBJ2-2; D perhaps matches TRBD1 (7 bases). V gave up 9 bases and J gave up 4 bases, with 18 bases separating them. Germline V gene data show CDR1 as LNHDA and CDR2 as SQIVND (reference sequence). This CDR3 has 15 residues. CDR3 in DNA: TGTGCCAGCTCATTCCAGGGGGGCAGCACCGGGGAGCTGTTTTTT. Protein product: CASSFQGGSTGELFF.

The genes are TRBV6-5 and TRBJ2-2; tentatively, D is TRBD1 (5 bases). The V end was cut by 2 bases, the J end by 7 bases, with 5 bases between. The germline V gene has CDR1 MNHEY and CDR2 SVGAGI. CDR3 length: 12 residues. The CDR3 DNA reads as TGTGCCAGCAGTTACAGGGGCGGGGAGCTGTTTTTT. The encoded protein is CASSYRGGELFF.

This clonotype was detected a few times. The chain is built from TRBV7-9 and TRBJ1-4, with D possibly matching TRBD1 (5 bases). V lost 8 bases and J 7 bases, leaving 20 bases between the germline ends. This CDR3 is built from 15 residues. Germline V gene sequence: CDR1 SEHNR, CDR2 FQNEAQ (reference sequence). CDR3 in DNA: TGTGCCAGCGCAGAAGTAAGGGGACTGGGTGAAAAACTGTTTTTT. Translating gives CASAEVRGLGEKLFF.

This chain joins TRBV5-1 and TRBJ2-3; D is possibly TRBD1 (5 bases). V was pared by 0 bases and J by 0 bases, with 11 bases between. Germline V gene data show CDR1 as SGHRS and CDR2 as YFSETQ. This CDR3 is 16 amino acids long. CDR3: CASSLDGALSTDTQYF. The CDR3, as DNA: TGCGCCAGCAGCTTGGATGGGGCTCTGAGCACAGATACGCAGTATTTT.

The V call is TRBV5-1, the J call TRBJ2-7, with D possibly being TRBD1 (5 bases). Deletions cut 4 bases from V and 0 bases from J, with 8 bases between. CDR1 is SGHRS, CDR2 YFSETQ, per germline. This CDR3 has 13 amino acids. For the CDR3, the DNA is TGCGCCAGCAGCCCGGACAACTCCTACGAGCAGTACTTC. Encoded protein: CASSPDNSYEQYF.